The following is a T cell receptor beta chain sequence with its context. Its target is not known. Libraries were prepared by immunoSEQ multiplex PCR; TCRdb keeps only in-frame clonotypes and omits some of them. In the table there are roughly 80,000 clones, about nine tenths of which are singletons. Germline values: CDR1 SGHTA, CDR2 FQGTGA. Trimming removed 3 bases from V and 7 bases from J, with 16 bases in between. The CDR3 covers 15 residues. This record belongs to a study of OX40 agonist ivuxolimab in advanced cancers. Study in general: A mean age of roughly 60 years, range about 23 to 90, was recorded, and about 83% were male. Of the patients, three showed partial responses, one with hepatocellular carcinoma and two with cutaneous melanoma.

Overall study results and limits: The antigen specificity of the peripheral T cells (those that were expanded) was not determined.

This specimen was CD4+ or CD8+ T cells sorted from blood, taken in a trial of the OX40 agonist ivuxolimab. The clonotype originates from an adult with an advanced solid tumor such as melanoma, head and neck, liver or kidney cancer. The gene calls are TRBV7-3 and TRBJ2-1; tentative D call: TRBD2 (5 bases). CDR3 DNA: TGTGCCAGCAGCTTGACCGGAGGCTTCAGGAATGAGCAGTTCTTC. It specifies CASSLTGGFRNEQFF.